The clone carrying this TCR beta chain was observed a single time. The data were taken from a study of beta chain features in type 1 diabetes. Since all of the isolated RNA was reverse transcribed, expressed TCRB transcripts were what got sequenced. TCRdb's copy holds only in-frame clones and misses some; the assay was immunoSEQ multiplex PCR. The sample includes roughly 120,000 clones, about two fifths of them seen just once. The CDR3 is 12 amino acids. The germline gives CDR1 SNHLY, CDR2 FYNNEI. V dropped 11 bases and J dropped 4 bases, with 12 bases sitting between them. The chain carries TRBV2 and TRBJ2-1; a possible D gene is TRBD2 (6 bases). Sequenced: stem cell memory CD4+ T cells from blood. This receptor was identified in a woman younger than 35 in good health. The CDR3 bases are TGTGCCGTGCTAGCGTCTTACAATGAGCAGTTCTTC. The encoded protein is CAVLASYNEQFF. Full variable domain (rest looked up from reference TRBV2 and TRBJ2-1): EPEVTQTPSHQVTQMGQEVILRCVPISNHLYFYWYRQILGQKVEFLVSFYNNEISEKSEIFDDQFSVERPDGSNFTLKIRSTKLEDSAMYFCAVLASYNEQFFGPGTRLTVL.